This TCR beta chain was obtained from a study of cytomegalovirus exposure and HLA in healthy donors. Per the germline V gene, CDR1 is ENHRY and CDR2 is SYGVKD. The CDR3 totals 13 residues. J lost 5 bases, V lost 10 bases, and 10 bases had no gene match. Use of 60 Vbeta and 13 Jbeta primers characterized the PCR. Per the study methods: Approximately 9.9 million of tens of millions of unique TCR beta chains were shared, per a later count. Libraries were prepared by immunoSEQ multiplex PCR; TCRdb keeps only in-frame clonotypes and omits some of them. V, J and clone size are taken as reported in that table, and D and trimming were inferred from the DNA itself. The sample has about 100,000 clones, around 69% seen once. Study-wide results and caveats: Segments of the TCR beta V type were, in most cases, productive about 90% or about 30% of the time in an earlier analysis. The study put 150 or so TCR beta chains on its list as cytomegalovirus-associated.

This clone has a handful of counts. As yet, its antigen is unknown. The sequence derives from a woman aged 60 to 75 in good health and CMV-seropositive. This chain connects TRBV10-3 to TRBJ1-1; the match to TRBD1 covers 7 bases. The sequencing input was PBMCs. The CDR3 here is CASQWQGETEAFF. CDR3 DNA sequence: TGTGCCAGCCAGTGGCAGGGGGAAACTGAAGCTTTCTTT.